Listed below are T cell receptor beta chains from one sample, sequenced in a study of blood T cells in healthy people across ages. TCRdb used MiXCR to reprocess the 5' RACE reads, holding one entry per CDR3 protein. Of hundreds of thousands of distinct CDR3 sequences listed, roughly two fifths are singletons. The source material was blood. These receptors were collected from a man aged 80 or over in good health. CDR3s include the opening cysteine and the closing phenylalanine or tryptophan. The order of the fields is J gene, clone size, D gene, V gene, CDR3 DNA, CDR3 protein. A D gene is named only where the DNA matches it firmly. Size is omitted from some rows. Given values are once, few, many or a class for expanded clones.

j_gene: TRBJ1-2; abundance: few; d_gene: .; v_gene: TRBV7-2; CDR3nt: TGTGCCAGCAGCTTACGGTCGACAGGAAACAACTATGGCTACACCTTC; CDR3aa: CASSLRSTGNNYGYTF
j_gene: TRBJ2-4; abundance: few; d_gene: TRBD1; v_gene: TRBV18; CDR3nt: TGTGCCAGCTCACCTCCCGGGACAGGGGGCTCTAACTCAAAAAACATTCAGTACTTC; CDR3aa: CASSPPGTGGSNSKNIQYF
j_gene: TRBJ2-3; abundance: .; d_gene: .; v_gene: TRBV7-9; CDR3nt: TGTGCCAGCCGCTTATTGTCCGGGACCAGTCGCACAGATACGCAGTATTTT; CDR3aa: CASRLLSGTSRTDTQYF
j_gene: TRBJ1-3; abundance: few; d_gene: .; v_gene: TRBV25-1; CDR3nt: TGTGCCACCACCGACGGACAGTACTCTGGAAACACCATATATTTT; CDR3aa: CATTDGQYSGNTIYF
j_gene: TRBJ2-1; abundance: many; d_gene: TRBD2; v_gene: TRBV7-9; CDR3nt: TGTGCCAGCAGCTTAGCTGGGCGGGGGGGCCGGAATGAGCAGTTCTTC; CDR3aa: CASSLAGRGGRNEQFF
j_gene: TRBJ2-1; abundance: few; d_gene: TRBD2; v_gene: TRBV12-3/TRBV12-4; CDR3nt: TGTGCCAGCAGGGGACTAGACGTTAGCTCCTACAATGAGCAGTTCTTC; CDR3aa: CASRGLDVSSYNEQFF
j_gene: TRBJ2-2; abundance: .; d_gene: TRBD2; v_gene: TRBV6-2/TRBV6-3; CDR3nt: TGTGCCAGCAGTTACTCGATTCCCGCCATGCGCGGGAGAGGGGCCGGGGAGCTGTTTTTT; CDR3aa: CASSYSIPAMRGRGAGELFF
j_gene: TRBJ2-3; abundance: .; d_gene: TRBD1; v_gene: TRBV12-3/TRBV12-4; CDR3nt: TGTGCCAGCAACAGACAGGGGGTTGATGCGCAGTATTTT; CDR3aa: CASNRQGVDAQYF
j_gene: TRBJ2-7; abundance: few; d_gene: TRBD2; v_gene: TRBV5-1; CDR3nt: TGCGCCAGCAGCATTTCCGGGACTAGACTCCCCTACGAGCAGTACTTC; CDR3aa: CASSISGTRLPYEQYF
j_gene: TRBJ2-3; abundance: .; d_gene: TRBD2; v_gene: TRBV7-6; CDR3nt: TGTGCCAGCAGCTTCCCGCCAGCGGGAGGGGTAGACACAGATACGCAGTATTTT; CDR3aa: CASSFPPAGGVDTDTQYF
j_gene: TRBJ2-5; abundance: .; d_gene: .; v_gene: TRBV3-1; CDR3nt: TGTGCCAGCAGCCAGAAGGGATCACCGGGGACCCAGTACTTC; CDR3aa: CASSQKGSPGTQYF
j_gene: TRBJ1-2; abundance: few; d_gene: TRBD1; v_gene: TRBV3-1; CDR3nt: TGTGCCAGCAGCCAAGAGGGGACAGGGGTTTTCGGCTACACCTTC; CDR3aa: CASSQEGTGVFGYTF
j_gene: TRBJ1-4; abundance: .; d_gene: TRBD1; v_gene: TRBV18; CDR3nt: TGTGCCAGCTCACCACCGGACAGGGGAGAAAAACTGTTTTTT; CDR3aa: CASSPPDRGEKLFF
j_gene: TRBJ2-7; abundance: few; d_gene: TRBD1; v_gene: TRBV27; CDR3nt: TGTGCCAGCAGCCTTACCGCCCGGACAGGGAGGTCCTACGAGCAGTACTTC; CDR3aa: CASSLTARTGRSYEQYF
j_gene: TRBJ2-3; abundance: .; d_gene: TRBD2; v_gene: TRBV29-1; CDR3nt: TGCAGCGTTGAAGATCCCTGGACTAGCGGTGGAGGCACAGATACGCAGTATTTT; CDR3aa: CSVEDPWTSGGGTDTQYF
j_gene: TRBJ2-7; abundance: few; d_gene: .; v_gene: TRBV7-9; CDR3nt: TGTGCCAGCAGTCGGGTAGGAGTCTACGAGCAGTACTTC; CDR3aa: CASSRVGVYEQYF
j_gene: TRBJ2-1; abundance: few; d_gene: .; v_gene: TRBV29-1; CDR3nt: TGCAGCGTTGATAATTGGCGGGCCAATGAGCAGTTCTTC; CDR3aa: CSVDNWRANEQFF
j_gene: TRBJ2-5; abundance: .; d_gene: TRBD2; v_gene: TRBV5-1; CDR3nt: TGCACCAGCAGCTTGGGGCTAGCGGGTGAAGAGACCCAGTACTTC; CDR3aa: CTSSLGLAGEETQYF
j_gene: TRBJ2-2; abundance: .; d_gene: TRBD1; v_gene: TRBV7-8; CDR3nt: TGTGCCAGCAGAGAAACCGGGACAGGGGCCCTGGAGCTGTTTTTT; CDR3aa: CASRETGTGALELFF
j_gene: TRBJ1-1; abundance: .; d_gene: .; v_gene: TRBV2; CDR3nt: TGTGCCAGCAGGATACAGCTTAGGCCTGAAGCTTTCTTT; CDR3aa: CASRIQLRPEAFF
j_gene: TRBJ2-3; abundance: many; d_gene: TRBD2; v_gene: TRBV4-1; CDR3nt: TGCGCCAGCAGCCAAACCCGACTAGCGGGGGGTGAAGATACGCAGTATTTT; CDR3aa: CASSQTRLAGGEDTQYF
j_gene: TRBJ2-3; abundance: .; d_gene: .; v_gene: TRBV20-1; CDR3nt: TGCAGTGCTAGACGAGACCGACAAAGCACAGATACGCAGTATTTT; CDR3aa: CSARRDRQSTDTQYF
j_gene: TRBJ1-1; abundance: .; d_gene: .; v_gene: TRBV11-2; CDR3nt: TGTGCCAGCAGCCCTTTCGAGGGACGGAGTGAAGCTTTCTTT; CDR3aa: CASSPFEGRSEAFF
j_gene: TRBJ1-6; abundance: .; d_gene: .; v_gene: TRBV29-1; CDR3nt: TGCAGCGTTGAGGTCGATCGGGGTTCACCCCTCCACTTT; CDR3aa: CSVEVDRGSPLHF
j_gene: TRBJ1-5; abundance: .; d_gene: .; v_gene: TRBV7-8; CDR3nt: TGTGCCAGCAGCTTGGCCCCAGAGCCCCAGCATTTT; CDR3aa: CASSLAPEPQHF
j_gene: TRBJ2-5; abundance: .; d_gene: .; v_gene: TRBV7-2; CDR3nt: TGTGCCAGCAGCCCTCGACAGTACAGCTTCGATGAGCAGTACTTC; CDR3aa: CASSPRQYSFDEQYF
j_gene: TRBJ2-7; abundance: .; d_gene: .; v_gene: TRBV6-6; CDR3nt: TGTGCCAGCAGGTTAGCTTCCTACGAGCAGTACTTC; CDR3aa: CASRLASYEQYF
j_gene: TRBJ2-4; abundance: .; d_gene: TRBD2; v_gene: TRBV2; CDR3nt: TGTGCCAGCAGCACGTTCCTAGCGGGGCTAGCCAAAAACATTCAGTACTTC; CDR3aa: CASSTFLAGLAKNIQYF
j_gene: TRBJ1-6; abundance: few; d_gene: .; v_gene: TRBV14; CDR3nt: TGTGCCAGCAGCCCTCGGACAGCCAGTTCACCCCTCCACTTT; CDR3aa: CASSPRTASSPLHF
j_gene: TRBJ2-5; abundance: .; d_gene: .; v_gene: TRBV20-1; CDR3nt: TGCAGTGCCGAGGAAGGAGAGACCCAGTACTTC; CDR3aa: CSAEEGETQYF
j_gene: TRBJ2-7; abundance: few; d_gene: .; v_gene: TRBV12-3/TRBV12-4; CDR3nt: TGTGCCAGCAGTCCCCGGGCCTCCTACGAGCAGTACTTC; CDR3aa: CASSPRASYEQYF
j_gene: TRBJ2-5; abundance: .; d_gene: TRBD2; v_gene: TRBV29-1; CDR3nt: TGCAGCGTCCCGACTAGCGGGAGGAATGAGCAGTACTTC; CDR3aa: CSVPTSGRNEQYF
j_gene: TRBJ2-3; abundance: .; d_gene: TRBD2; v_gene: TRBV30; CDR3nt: TGTGCCTGGACGCGGGGGGGTTATCATACGCAGTATTTT; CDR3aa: CAWTRGGYHTQYF
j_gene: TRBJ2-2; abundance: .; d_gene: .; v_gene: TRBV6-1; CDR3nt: TGTGCCAGCAGTGAATTAGATCGGCCCCCCGGGGAGCTGTTTTTT; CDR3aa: CASSELDRPPGELFF
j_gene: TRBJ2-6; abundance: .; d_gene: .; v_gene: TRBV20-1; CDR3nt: TGCAGTGCTAGAGATCAGGTTAAGGGTTCGGGTGGGGCCAACGTCCTGACTTTC; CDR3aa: CSARDQVKGSGGANVLTF
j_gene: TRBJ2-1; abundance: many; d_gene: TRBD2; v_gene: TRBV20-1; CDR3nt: TGCAGTGCAGGACTAGCGGGAGGGCGGTTGAGCTACAATGAGCAGTTCTTC; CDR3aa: CSAGLAGGRLSYNEQFF
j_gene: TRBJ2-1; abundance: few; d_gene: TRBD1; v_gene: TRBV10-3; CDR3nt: TGTGCCATCAGTGAGTCGGCAGGGGGCTCCTACAATGAGCAGTTCTTC; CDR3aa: CAISESAGGSYNEQFF
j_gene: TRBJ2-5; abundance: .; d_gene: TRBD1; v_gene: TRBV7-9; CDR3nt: TGTGCCAGCAGCCCGCCTTGGAGGGGACAGGAAGGGACCCAGTACTTC; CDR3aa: CASSPPWRGQEGTQYF
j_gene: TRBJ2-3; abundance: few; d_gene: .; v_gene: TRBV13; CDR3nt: TGTGCCAGCAGCTCCCCGGACTATACTACAGATACGCAGTATTTT; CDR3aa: CASSSPDYTTDTQYF
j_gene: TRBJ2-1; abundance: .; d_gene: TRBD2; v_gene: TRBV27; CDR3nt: TGTGCCAGCAGTTTATTTACTAGCGGGAGGGCCAATGAGCAGTTCTTC; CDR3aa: CASSLFTSGRANEQFF
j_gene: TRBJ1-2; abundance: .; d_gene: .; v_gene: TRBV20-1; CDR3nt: TGCAGTGCTCTTATAGAGAACTATGGCTACACCTTC; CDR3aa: CSALIENYGYTF